This T cell receptor (beta chain) was found in a study of blood T cells in healthy people across ages. Study summary: Template-switching capture recovered about one barcoded beta molecule per two T cells.

The CDR3 is 16 residues long. V was trimmed by 1 base and J by 0 bases, leaving 10 bases between them. Germline CDR1 and CDR2: LGHDT and YNNKEL (reference sequence). PCR was performed a second time for about 7 to 12 cycles using a sample-barcoded 5' primer and a J-beta primer mix. Each CDR3 protein is one row after TCRdb ran MiXCR on the 5' RACE reads. The sample carries 750,000 to 1,000,000 distinct CDR3 sequences, around 29% recorded once. This same sample was also taken into another study, of T cells of mothers and their children. That work adds: All RNA that had been extracted was used for cDNA synthesis at roughly 1.6 ug per 15 ul.

This chain uses TRBV3-1 with TRBJ1-5, with D possibly TRBD1 on 5 matching bases. The sample comprised blood. The sequence came from a woman aged 40 to 55 in good health. The DNA for the CDR3 is TGTGCCAGCAGCCAAGGGGCAGGGATTAGCAATCAGCCCCAGCATTTT. This encodes CASSQGAGISNQPQHF.